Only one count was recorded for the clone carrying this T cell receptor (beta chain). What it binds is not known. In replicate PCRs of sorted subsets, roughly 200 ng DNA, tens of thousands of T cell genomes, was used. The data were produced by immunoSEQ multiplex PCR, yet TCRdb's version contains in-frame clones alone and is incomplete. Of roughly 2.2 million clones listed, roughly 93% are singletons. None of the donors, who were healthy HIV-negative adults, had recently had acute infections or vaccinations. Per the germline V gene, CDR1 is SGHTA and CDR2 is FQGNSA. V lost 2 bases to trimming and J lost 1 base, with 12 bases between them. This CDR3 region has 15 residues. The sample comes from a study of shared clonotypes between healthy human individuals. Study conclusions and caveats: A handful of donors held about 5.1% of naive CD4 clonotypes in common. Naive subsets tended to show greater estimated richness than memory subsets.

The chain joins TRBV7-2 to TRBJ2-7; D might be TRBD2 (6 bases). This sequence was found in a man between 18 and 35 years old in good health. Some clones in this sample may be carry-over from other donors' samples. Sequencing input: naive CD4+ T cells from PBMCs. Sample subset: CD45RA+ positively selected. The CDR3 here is CASSLSRLVSYEQYF. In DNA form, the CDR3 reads TGTGCCAGCAGCTTAAGTAGACTAGTTTCCTACGAGCAGTACTTC.